One sample yielded the 18 T cell receptor beta chains listed below, sequenced in a study of T cell responses to AZD1222 COVID-19 vaccine. The protocol was immunoSEQ multiplex PCR, while the TCRdb copy is restricted to in-frame clones and leaves out a portion. The data show 140,000 or so clones, with just over 90% seen just once and 1.9% held by the top ten. The input for sequencing was peripheral blood, taken 28 days after the second AZD1222 dose. These receptors all stem from an adult who received the AZD1222 COVID-19 vaccine.

This chain joins TRBV5-4 and TRBJ1-1, with D unresolved. This CDR3 comprises 14 residues. Germline CDR1 is SGHNT and CDR2 is YYREEE (reference sequence). With 4 bases removed from V and 1 base from J, the gap between germline ends came to 11 bases. CDR3 in DNA: TGTGCCAGCAGCCTCCGACGGGGGAACACTGAAGCTTTCTTT. Translation gives CASSLRRGNTEAFF. The variable domain in full, completed from reference TRBV5-4 and TRBJ1-1, reads ETGVTQSPTHLIKTRGQQVTLRCSSQSGHNTVSWYQQALGQGPQFIFQYYREEENGRGNFPPRFSGLQFPNYSSELNVNALELDDSALYLCASSLRRGNTEAFFGQGTRLTVV.

The DNA of the CDR3 is TGTGCCAGCAGACAGGATCGGGCAGCTTTCTTT. Its protein product is CASRQDRAAFF. This chain links TRBV6-5 with TRBJ1-1; weak D call: TRBD1 (5 bases). Germline lookup yields CDR1 MNHEY and CDR2 SVGAGI. With 6 bases removed from V and 10 bases from J, the gap between germline ends came to 12 bases. The CDR3 has 11 residues.

This clone was observed a few times. The chain uses TRBV12-5 and TRBJ2-3; 7 bases are shared with TRBD2. J lost 1 base, V lost 4 bases, and 11 bases had no gene match. CDR1 is LGHNT and CDR2 is FRNRAP in the germline V gene. The CDR3 loop spans 17 amino acids. The CDR3: CASGSRGAGTGTDTQYF. In DNA, the CDR3 is TGTGCTAGTGGTTCCCGGGGAGCGGGAACTGGCACAGATACGCAGTATTTT.

The V and J genes are TRBV2 and TRBJ2-3; 7 nucleotides line up with TRBD1. V was clipped by 6 bases and J by 0 bases; unmatched bases: 3. The V gene's germline CDR1 is SNHLY and CDR2 FYNNEI. This CDR3 has 14 amino acids. The CDR3 spells CASRDRDSTDTQYF. The CDR3 nucleotides are TGTGCCAGCAGAGACAGGGATAGCACAGATACGCAGTATTTT.

CDR3 residues: CASSSGGVNEQFF. CDR3 in DNA: TGTGCCAGCTCTTCCGGGGGAGTCAATGAGCAGTTCTTC. The chain uses TRBV27 and TRBJ2-1; D perhaps matches TRBD2 (6 bases). CDR3 length: 13 amino acids. Trimming stripped 8 bases from V and 6 bases from J, with 14 bases between. CDR1 and CDR2 from the germline V gene are MNHEY and SMNVEV (reference sequence).

V gene TRBV5-1 combines with J gene TRBJ1-3, with 9 bases matching TRBD1. Looked up from germline, CDR1 is SGHRS and CDR2 is YFSETQ. This CDR3 comprises 15 residues. Trimming removed 4 bases from V and 4 bases from J; junction bases left unmatched: 6. The CDR3 nucleotides are TGCGCCAGCAGCATGGGACAGGGAACGGGAAACACCATATATTTT. Amino acids: CASSMGQGTGNTIYF.

In DNA, the CDR3 is TGTGCCAGCAGCCGTGGGGGAACCTACGAGCAGTACTTC. Protein: CASSRGGTYEQYF. This rearrangement joins TRBV27 to TRBJ2-7; tentatively, D is TRBD1 or TRBD2 (5 bases each). The CDR3 is made up of 13 amino acids. CDR1 and CDR2 (germline): MNHEY, SMNVEV (reference sequence). V was clipped by 6 bases and J by 2 bases, with 11 bases between them.

The chain combines TRBV4-2 with TRBJ1-5; 8 nucleotides match TRBD1. V shed 0 bases and J 6 bases; nucleotides not matched to a gene: 7. There are 16 residues in the CDR3. Germline V gene lookup returns CDR1 LGHNA and CDR2 YNFKEQ. Written as DNA, the CDR3 is TGTGCCAGCAGCCAAGATGCGGACAGGGAGGGTCAGCCCCAGCATTTT. It specifies CASSQDADREGQPQHF.

The chain recombines TRBV5-4 with TRBJ1-1; D is ambiguous. CDR1 is SGHNT and CDR2 is YYREEE in the germline V gene (reference sequence). The CDR3 length is 14 residues. V lost 4 bases and J 5 bases, leaving 15 bases between the germline ends. Written as DNA, the CDR3 is TGTGCCAGCAGCAGGACTGGGTTGGGGACTGAAGCTTTCTTT. This gives the protein CASSRTGLGTEAFF.

In its sample, this clone was seen once. This chain uses TRBV4-2 with TRBJ1-2, with D possibly being TRBD1 (6 bases). Germline V gene sequence: CDR1 LGHNA, CDR2 YNFKEQ. With 1 base removed from V and 7 bases from J, the gap between germline ends came to 28 bases. The CDR3 extends over 19 amino acids. CDR3 amino acids: CASSQVEISSGEITRGYTF. The CDR3 bases are TGTGCCAGCAGCCAAGTGGAAATAAGCTCAGGGGAGATTACACGTGGCTACACCTTC.

This clone has a handful of counts. The chain recombines TRBV6-4 with TRBJ2-1; the D gene is possibly TRBD2 (6 bases). The CDR3 consists of 15 residues. CDR1 MRHNA and CDR2 SNTAGT come from the germline V gene. V lost 6 bases and J 8 bases, leaving 20 bases between the germline ends. DNA of the CDR3: TGTGCCAGCAGCAGTAGGGACTCACCCAACGATGAGCAGTTCTTC. Encoded protein: CASSSRDSPNDEQFF.

This chain links TRBV9 with TRBJ1-1; 7 nucleotides line up with TRBD1. With V trimmed by 3 bases and J by 3 bases, 5 bases remained unmatched. The CDR3 extends over 14 amino acids. CDR1 SGDLS and CDR2 YYNGEE come from the germline V gene. CDR3 loop: CASSEQGIDTEAFF. Written as DNA, the CDR3 is TGTGCCAGCAGCGAACAGGGGATAGACACTGAAGCTTTCTTT.

The chain carries TRBV5-1 and TRBJ2-6; D is unresolved. V lost 0 bases to trimming and J lost 2 bases, with 9 bases between them. CDR3 length: 16 residues. CDR1 SGHRS and CDR2 YFSETQ come from the germline V gene. For the CDR3, the DNA is TGCGCCAGCAGCTTGGCCTCGGGTGCTGGGGCCAACGTCCTGACTTTC. Translated, it gives CASSLASGAGANVLTF. Complete variable domain (other parts from reference TRBV5-1 and TRBJ2-6): KAGVTQTPRYLIKTRGQQVTLSCSPISGHRSVSWYQQTPGQGLQFLFEYFSETQRNKGNFPGRFSGRQFSNSRSEMNVSTLELGDSALYLCASSLASGAGANVLTFGAGSRLTVL.

A few counts support this clone. The V and J genes are TRBV9 and TRBJ1-2; no definite D call. The length of the CDR3 is 15 residues. Trimming removed 0 bases at V and 9 bases at J, with 18 bases between. Germline V CDR1 and CDR2: SGDLS, YYNGEE. The CDR3 nucleotides are TGTGCCAGCAGCGTAGGAGCTTCCCCTACCCATAGCTACACCTTC. Its protein product is CASSVGASPTHSYTF.

V gene TRBV12-3 or TRBV12-4 combines with J gene TRBJ1-1; weak D call: TRBD1 (5 bases). The CDR3 has 12 amino acids. Trimming stripped 3 bases from V and 8 bases from J, with 10 bases between. Here the CDR3 DNA reads TGTGCCAGCAGTTTGTCGCCAGGGGAAGCTTTCTTT. Translated: CASSLSPGEAFF.

The chain employs TRBV4-1 and TRBJ1-3, with D possibly being TRBD1 (6 bases). Trimming left V 0 bases short and J 4 bases short, with 16 bases between. The germline V gene has CDR1 MGHRA and CDR2 YSYEKL. The CDR3 is 17 residues long. The CDR3 region is CASSQERFTGKGNTIYF. CDR3 sequence (DNA): TGCGCCAGCAGCCAAGAAAGGTTCACAGGGAAGGGAAACACCATATATTTT.

This clone came up a few times. The rearrangement joins TRBV29-1 to TRBJ2-3, with D possibly TRBD2 on 6 matching bases. V gave up 4 bases and J gave up 1 base, with 9 bases separating them. Germline CDR1 and CDR2: SQVTM and ANQGSEA. The CDR3 sequence is 13 residues long. The CDR3 region has the DNA TGCAGCGTTGGCGGGGCCGGCACAGATACGCAGTATTTT. Translating it yields CSVGGAGTDTQYF.

The gene calls are TRBV7-3 and TRBJ2-1; perhaps TRBD1 as D (6 bases). The germline V gene has CDR1 SGHTA and CDR2 FQGTGA. Trimming pared 4 bases from V and 4 bases from J, leaving 14 bases between. CDR3 size: 15 residues. The chain's CDR3 is CASSSDPGEYNEQFF. The CDR3 DNA sequence: TGTGCCAGCAGCTCTGACCCAGGGGAGTACAATGAGCAGTTCTTC.